Below, 8 T cell receptor beta chains from the same sample are listed, as sequenced in a study of blood T cells in healthy people across ages. The authors ran a second PCR of 7 to 11 cycles using a sample-barcoded 5' primer and a J-beta primer mix. A single record per CDR3 protein comes from TCRdb applying MiXCR to the 5' RACE reads. Among about 670,000 distinct CDR3 sequences listed, over 40% were seen once. The sequencing input was blood. The receptors were gathered from a man older than 75 in good health.

The chain carries TRBV27 and TRBJ1-5, with 7 bases matching TRBD1. CDR1 and CDR2 (germline): MNHEY, SMNVEV (reference sequence). The CDR3 covers 15 residues. The ends lost 2 bases at V and 2 bases at J; junction bases unmatched: 3. The CDR3, as DNA: TGTGCCAGCAGTTTAAGGGGGCTTGGCAATCAGCCCCAGCATTTT. Its translation: CASSLRGLGNQPQHF.

This clonotype was recorded at least ten times. The chain links TRBV4-3 to TRBJ2-3, with 14 bases fitting TRBD2. Unmatched junction bases numbered 1, after V lost 1 base and J lost 4 bases. Germline CDR1 reads LGHNA; CDR2 reads YSLEER. The CDR3 covers 16 residues. The CDR3 loop reads CASSQVTSGRADTQYF. The DNA of the CDR3 is TGCGCCAGCAGCCAAGTGACTAGCGGGAGGGCAGATACGCAGTATTTT.

This clonotype has a handful of counts. This chain joins TRBV7-2 and TRBJ2-7, with D uncertain. V gave up 2 bases and J gave up 0 bases, with 8 bases separating them. In germline, CDR1 is SGHTA, CDR2 FQGNSA. The CDR3 consists of 14 residues. Here the CDR3 DNA reads TGTGCCAGCAGCTTACAACTGTTCTCCTACGAGCAGTACTTC. This sequence encodes CASSLQLFSYEQYF.

The gene calls are TRBV4-2 and TRBJ2-5, with 14 nucleotides matching TRBD2. Germline CDR1 is LGHNA and CDR2 is YNFKEQ. The CDR3 runs 16 residues. The V gene end was trimmed by 5 bases and the J gene end by 5 bases; junction bases not matched to a gene: 7. As DNA, the CDR3 is TGTGCCAGCAGCGCCGGACTAGCGGGGGGTACGGAGACCCAGTACTTC. Residues: CASSAGLAGGTETQYF.

Concerning this clonotype itself: A clone one base away is much larger, so this may be a read error. V and J are TRBV29-1 and TRBJ2-3; D gene unclear. Deletions cut 4 bases from V and 2 bases from J, with 13 bases between. The germline gives CDR1 SQVTM, CDR2 ANQGSEA. The CDR3 is 14 amino acids. The DNA for the CDR3 is TGCAGCGTTGCTGCTCGGAGTGACACAGATACGCAGTATTTT. Its protein product is CSVAARSDTDTQYF.

This chain connects TRBV2 to TRBJ2-1, with TRBD1 matching 10 bases. The CDR3 runs to 16 residues. V trimming: 6 bases; J trimming: 6 bases; junction bases outside the gene matches: 11. The germline V gene encodes CDR1 SNHLY and CDR2 FYNNEI. Written as DNA, the CDR3 is TGTGCCAGCAGCCGACAGGGGGCGCTTGCGGCCAATGAGCAGTTCTTC. This sequence encodes CASSRQGALAANEQFF. The complete variable domain, with remaining parts taken from reference TRBV2 and TRBJ2-1, reads EPEVTQTPSHQVTQMGQEVILRCVPISNHLYFYWYRQILGQKVEFLVSFYNNEISEKSEIFDDQFSVERPDGSNFTLKIRSTKLEDSAMYFCASSRQGALAANEQFFGPGTRLTVL.

The V gene is TRBV21-1, the J gene TRBJ2-7; the table's D call, TRBD2, has no DNA check behind it. TRBV21-1 is termed a pseudogene. CDR3 size: 16 residues. For the CDR3, the DNA is TGTGCCAGCAGCAAATCCCTGATGGGGGAGGGATACGAGCAGTACTTC. Protein product: CASSKSLMGEGYEQYF.

The chain couples TRBV18 to TRBJ2-5, with TRBD2 as a possible D gene (5 bases). The DNA end is a closer match to TRBJ2-7, so the J assignment may be wrong. The CDR3 runs 15 residues. Germline lookup yields CDR1 KGHSH and CDR2 LQKENI. CDR3 loop: CASSTGSRGSTEQYF. CDR3 sequence (DNA): TGTGCCAGCTCCACGGGTAGTCGGGGATCGACCGAGCAGTACTTC.